This paragraph covers one T cell receptor (beta chain) sequence. The same CDR3 is also encoded by other DNA sequences in this sample. The CDR3 is 16 amino acids. The J segment lost 0 bases and the V segment lost 0 bases, leaving 4 bases of the junction unmatched. Per the germline V gene, CDR1 is SGHRS and CDR2 is YFSETQ. Original data processing: Reference gene primer amplification yielded estimated nucleated cell counts. Sequenced by immunoSEQ multiplex PCR; TCRdb stores in-frame clones only, minus some. V and J calls and clone size are those listed in that table; D and trimming were worked out from the DNA. The data show about 150,000 clones, with more than 75% seen just once and roughly 2.3% held by the top ten. This specimen belongs to a study of blood T cell repertoires in COVID-19. In the study overall: Acute-phase and convalescent COVID-19 samples originated in the United States, Italy and Spain. Sample material is recorded as cDNA or gDNA derived from T cells, B-cell-depleted T cells, or PBMCs.

This TCR came from a man between 70 and 80 years old with acute or convalescent COVID-19. The J gene is TRBJ2-7, the V gene TRBV5-1, with 9 bases that match TRBD2. The sample consisted of peripheral blood. The CDR3 region has the DNA TGCGCCAGCAGCTTGGGGTTAGCGGGGGCCTCCTACGAGCAGTACTTC. It specifies CASSLGLAGASYEQYF.